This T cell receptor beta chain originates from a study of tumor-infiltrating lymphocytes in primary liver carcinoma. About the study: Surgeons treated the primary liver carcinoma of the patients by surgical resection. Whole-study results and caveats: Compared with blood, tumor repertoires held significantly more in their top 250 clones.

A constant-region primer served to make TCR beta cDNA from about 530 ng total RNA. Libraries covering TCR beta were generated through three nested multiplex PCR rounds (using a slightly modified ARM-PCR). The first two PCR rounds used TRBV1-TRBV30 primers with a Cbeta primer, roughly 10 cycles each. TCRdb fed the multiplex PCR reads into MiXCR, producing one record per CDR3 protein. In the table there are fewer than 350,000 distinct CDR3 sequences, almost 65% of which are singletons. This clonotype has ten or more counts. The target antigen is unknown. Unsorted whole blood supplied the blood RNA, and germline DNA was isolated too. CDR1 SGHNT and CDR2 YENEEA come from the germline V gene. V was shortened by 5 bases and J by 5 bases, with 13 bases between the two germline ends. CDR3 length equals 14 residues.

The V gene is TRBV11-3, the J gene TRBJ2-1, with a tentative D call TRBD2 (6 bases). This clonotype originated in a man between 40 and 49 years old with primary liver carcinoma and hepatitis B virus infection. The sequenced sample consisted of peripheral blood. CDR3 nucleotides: TGTGCCAGCAGCCCCCGGTGGGGGGACAATGAGCAGTTCTTC. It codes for CASSPRWGDNEQFF.